This is a list of T cell receptor beta chains from one sample in a study of Tregs in tolerant kidney transplant recipients. Data came from immunoSEQ multiplex PCR; TCRdb stores just in-frame clones and leaves some out. The table lists around 78,000 clones, around 93% of them singletons, with 0.34% in the top ten. The sample in question was Tregs from blood, obtained before the transplant. These TCRs come from a human donor who received a combined kidney and bone marrow transplant. Both conserved end residues are part of each CDR3. The D gene is left open where the match is weak. Size tells how often a clone was seen (once, few, many) or the class of an expanded clone, and some rows leave it out.

d_gene	v_gene	abundance	CDR3aa
.	TRBV27	.	CASSTGTPGYILSRGTNEQFF
.	TRBV6-6	few	CASSYAGPPYEQYF
.	TRBV16	.	CASSQQGKQYF
.	TRBV27	.	CASAGGENGNTIYF
.	TRBV12-2	.	CASRLAGGREHFDNEQFF
.	TRBV5-6	.	CASSLGQKNYGYTF
.	TRBV7-9	.	CASSPDWEGTGYTF
TRBD1	TRBV7-2	.	CASSVDRGPYGYTF
TRBD2	TRBV28	.	CASTWRGRGTDTQYF
.	TRBV5-1	.	CASSVPYPLAERGVTQYF
.	TRBV9	few	CASSPRGRPYEQYF
TRBD2	TRBV28	.	CASSLAGGITDTQYF
TRBD1	TRBV7-3	.	CASSLPGQGILDTEAFF
.	TRBV21-1	.	CASSKEKGIPSGNTIYF
TRBD1	TRBV6-6	.	CASRFDRAGNTIYF
.	TRBV27	.	CASSFAVGLGIHNEQFF